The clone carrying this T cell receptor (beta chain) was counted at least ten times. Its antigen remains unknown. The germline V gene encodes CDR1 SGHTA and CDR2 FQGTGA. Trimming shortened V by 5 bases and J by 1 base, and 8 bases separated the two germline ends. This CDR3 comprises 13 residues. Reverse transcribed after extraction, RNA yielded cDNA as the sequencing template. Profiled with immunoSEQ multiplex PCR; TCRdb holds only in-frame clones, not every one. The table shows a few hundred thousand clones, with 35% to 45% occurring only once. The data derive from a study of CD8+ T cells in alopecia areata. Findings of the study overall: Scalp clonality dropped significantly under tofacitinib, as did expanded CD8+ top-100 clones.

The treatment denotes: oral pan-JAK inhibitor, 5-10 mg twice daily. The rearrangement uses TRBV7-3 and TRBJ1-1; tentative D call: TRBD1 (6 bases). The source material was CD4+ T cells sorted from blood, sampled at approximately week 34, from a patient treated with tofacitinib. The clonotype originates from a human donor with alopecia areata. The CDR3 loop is CASSGQPNTEAFF. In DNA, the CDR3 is TGTGCCAGCAGCGGACAGCCGAACACTGAAGCTTTCTTT.